The sequence of this T cell receptor beta chain was determined in a study of blood T cell repertoires in COVID-19. Turning to the study itself: Samples of COVID-19 (acute and convalescent) were obtained from the United States, Italy and Spain. Sample material is recorded as cDNA or gDNA derived from T cells, B-cell-depleted T cells, or PBMCs.

Study processing details: Estimation of nucleated cell counts relied on the amplification of reference gene primers. Generated by immunoSEQ multiplex PCR, the TCRdb table keeps only in-frame clones and is missing some. V, J and clone size were drawn from that table, and D and trimming were deduced from the DNA. The table shows about 240,000 clones, with about 85% occurring only once. The table lists this clone with a few counts. Per germline, CDR1 SGHRS and CDR2 YFSETQ. This CDR3 comprises 15 residues. The ends were cut back, 8 bases at V and 0 bases at J, with 12 bases in the middle. The sequenced sample consisted of peripheral blood. This receptor was obtained from a man aged 25-45 years who had recovered from COVID-19. The rearrangement joins TRBV5-1 to TRBJ2-6; D is possibly TRBD1 (6 bases). The CDR3 reads CASYTGSSGANVLTF. CDR3 nucleotide sequence: TGCGCCAGTTATACAGGGAGCTCTGGGGCCAACGTCCTGACTTTC.